This TCR beta chain was recovered during a study of PD-1 blockade in classical Hodgkin lymphoma. About this clone: Its antigen remains unidentified.

Study results and limitations: Before treatment, complete responders showed about the same diversity as newly diagnosed patients. Newly diagnosed patients reportedly had lower baseline TCR diversity than healthy donors. There remain no defined causes for the repertoire differences, which possibly reflect disease activity or prior therapy.

Sequencing used immunoSEQ multiplex PCR; TCRdb keeps in-frame clones, though not all of them. The sample lists 95,000 to 100,000 clones; roughly 89% were seen once. This CDR3 spans 15 amino acids. CDR1 SGDLS and CDR2 YYNGEE come from the germline V gene. V lost 0 bases to trimming and J lost 9 bases; unmatched junction nucleotides: 11. After autologous stem cell transplantation all patients relapsed, and prior brentuximab vedotin exposure differed between cohorts. Best responses fell into complete response, partial response or progressive disease. The genes are TRBV9 and TRBJ1-1; 7 bases fit TRBD1. This sequence was found in a human donor with classical Hodgkin lymphoma. The sequences come from peripheral blood mononuclear cells (PBMCs), collected before the second cycle of nivolumab. In DNA form, the CDR3 reads TGTGCCAGCAGCGTAGCTAGCCAGGGGGACCCTCAAGCTTTCTTT. It is translated as CASSVASQGDPQAFF.